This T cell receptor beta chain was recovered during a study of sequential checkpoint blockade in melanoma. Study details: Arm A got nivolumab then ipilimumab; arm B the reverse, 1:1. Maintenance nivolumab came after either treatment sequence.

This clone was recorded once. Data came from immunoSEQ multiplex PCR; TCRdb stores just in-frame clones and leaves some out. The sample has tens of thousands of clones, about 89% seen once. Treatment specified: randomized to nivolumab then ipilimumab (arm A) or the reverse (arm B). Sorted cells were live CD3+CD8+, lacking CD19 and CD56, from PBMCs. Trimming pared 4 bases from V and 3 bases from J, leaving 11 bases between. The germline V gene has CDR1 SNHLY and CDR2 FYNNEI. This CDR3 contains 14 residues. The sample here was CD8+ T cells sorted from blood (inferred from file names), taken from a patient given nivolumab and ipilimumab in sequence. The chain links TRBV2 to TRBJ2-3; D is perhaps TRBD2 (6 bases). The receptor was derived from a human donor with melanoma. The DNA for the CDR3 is TGTGCCAGCAGTGTTTTTGGGGGGACAGATACGCAGTATTTT. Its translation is CASSVFGGTDTQYF.